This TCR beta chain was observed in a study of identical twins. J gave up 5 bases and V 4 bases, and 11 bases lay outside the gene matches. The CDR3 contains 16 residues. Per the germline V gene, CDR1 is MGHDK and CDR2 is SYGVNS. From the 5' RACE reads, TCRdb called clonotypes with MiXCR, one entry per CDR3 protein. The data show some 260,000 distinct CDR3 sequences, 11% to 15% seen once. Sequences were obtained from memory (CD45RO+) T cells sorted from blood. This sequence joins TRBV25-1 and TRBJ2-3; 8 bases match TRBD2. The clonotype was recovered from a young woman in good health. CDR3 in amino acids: CASSAPEREIVDTQYF. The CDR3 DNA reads TGTGCCAGCAGTGCGCCAGAGCGGGAGATTGTAGATACGCAGTATTTT. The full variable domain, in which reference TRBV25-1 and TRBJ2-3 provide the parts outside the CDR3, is EADIYQTPRYLVIGTGKKITLECSQTMGHDKMYWYQQDPGMELHLIHYSYGVNSTEKGDLSSESTVSRIRTEHFPLTLESARPSHTSQYLCASSAPEREIVDTQYFGPGTRLTVL.